This TCR beta chain was captured by sequencing in a study of blood T cell repertoires in COVID-19. Study details: Collection of acute and convalescent COVID-19 samples took place in the United States, Italy and Spain.

This CDR3 contains 14 residues. Germline-derived CDR1 and CDR2 are MGHDK and SYGVNS. The germline V and J ends were trimmed by 2 bases and 6 bases, with 8 bases remaining between them. Assay used: immunoSEQ multiplex PCR; TCRdb lists only in-frame clones, some missing. The sample holds some 150,000 clones, 87% seen once. This receptor was taken from a woman aged 40 to 55 with acute or convalescent COVID-19. This chain connects TRBV25-1 to TRBJ1-6; D is unclear. Sequences were obtained from peripheral blood. CDR3 DNA sequence: TGTGCCAGCAGTGAACACTTTTCTAATTCACCCCTCCACTTT. Translated, it gives CASSEHFSNSPLHF.